The clone carrying this T cell receptor (beta chain) showed up many times. TCRdb recomputed calls from the multiplex PCR reads with MiXCR, one row per CDR3 protein. The sample holds 150,000 to 250,000 distinct CDR3 sequences, 30% to 40% seen once. Samples came from axillary lymph nodes draining the breast cancer. The data stem from a study of breast tumors, draining lymph nodes, adjacent tissues. The sequence derives from a female donor with breast cancer. Some clones in this sample may be carry-over from other donors' samples. Sequenced sample: axillary lymph node tissue.

CDR3 nucleotides: TGTGCCAGCAGACTCCGAGGCCTCGACACCGGGGAGCTGTTTTTT. It codes for CASRLRGLDTGELFF. The V and J genes are TRBV3-1 and TRBJ2-2; D is ambiguous. Germline V gene lookup returns CDR1 LGHDT and CDR2 YNNKEL (reference sequence). V was trimmed by 6 bases and J by 3 bases, leaving 14 bases between them. This CDR3 contains 15 residues.